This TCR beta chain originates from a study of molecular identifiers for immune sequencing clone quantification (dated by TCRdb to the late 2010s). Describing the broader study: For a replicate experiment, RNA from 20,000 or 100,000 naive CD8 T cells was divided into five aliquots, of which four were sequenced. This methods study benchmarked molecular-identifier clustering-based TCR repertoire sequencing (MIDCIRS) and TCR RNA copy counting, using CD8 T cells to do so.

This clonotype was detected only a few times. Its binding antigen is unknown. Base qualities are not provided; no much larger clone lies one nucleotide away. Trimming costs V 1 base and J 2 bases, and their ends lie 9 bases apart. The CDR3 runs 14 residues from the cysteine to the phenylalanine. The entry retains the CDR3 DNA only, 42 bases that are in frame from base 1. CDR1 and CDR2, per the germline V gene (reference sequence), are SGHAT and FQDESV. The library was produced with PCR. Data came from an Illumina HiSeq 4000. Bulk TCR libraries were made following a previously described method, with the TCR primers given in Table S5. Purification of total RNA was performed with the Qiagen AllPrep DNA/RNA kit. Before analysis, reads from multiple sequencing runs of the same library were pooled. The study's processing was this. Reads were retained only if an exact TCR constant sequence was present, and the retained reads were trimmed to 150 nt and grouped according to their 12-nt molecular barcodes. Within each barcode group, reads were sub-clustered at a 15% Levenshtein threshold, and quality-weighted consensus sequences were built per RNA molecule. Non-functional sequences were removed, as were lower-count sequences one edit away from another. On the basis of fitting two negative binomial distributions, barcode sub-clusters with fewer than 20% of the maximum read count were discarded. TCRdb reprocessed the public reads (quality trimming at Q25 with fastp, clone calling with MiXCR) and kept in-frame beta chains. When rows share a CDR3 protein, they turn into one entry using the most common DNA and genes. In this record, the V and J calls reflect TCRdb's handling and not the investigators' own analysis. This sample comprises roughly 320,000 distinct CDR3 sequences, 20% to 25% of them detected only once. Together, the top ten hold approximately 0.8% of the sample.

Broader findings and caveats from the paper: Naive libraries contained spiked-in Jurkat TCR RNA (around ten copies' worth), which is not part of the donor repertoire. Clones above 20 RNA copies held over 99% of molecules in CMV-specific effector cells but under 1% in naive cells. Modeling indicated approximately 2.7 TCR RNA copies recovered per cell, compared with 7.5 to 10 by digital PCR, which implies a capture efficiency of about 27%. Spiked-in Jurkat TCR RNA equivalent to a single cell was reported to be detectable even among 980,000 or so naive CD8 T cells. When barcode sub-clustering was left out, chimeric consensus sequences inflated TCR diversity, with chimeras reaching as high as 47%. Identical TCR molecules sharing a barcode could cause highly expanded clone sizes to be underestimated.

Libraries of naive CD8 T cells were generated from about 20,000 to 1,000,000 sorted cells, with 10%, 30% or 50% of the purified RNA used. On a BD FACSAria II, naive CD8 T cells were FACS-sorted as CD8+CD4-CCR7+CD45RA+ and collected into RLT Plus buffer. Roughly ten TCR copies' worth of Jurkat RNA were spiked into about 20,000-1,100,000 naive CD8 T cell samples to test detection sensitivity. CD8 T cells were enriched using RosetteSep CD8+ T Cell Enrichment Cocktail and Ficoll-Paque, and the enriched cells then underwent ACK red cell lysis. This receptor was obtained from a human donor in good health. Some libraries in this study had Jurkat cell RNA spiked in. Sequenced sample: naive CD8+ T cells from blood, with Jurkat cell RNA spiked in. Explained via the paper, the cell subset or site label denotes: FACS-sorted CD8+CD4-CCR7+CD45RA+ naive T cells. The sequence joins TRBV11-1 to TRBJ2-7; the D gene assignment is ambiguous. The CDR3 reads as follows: CASSLVTDAYEQYF. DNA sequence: TGTGCCAGCAGCTTAGTTACGGATGCCTACGAGCAGTACTTC. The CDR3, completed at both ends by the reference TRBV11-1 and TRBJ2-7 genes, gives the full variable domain EAEVAQSPRYKITEKSQAVAFWCDPISGHATLYWYRQILGQGPELLVQFQDESVVDDSQLPKDRFSAERLKGVDSTLKIQPAELGDSAMYLCASSLVTDAYEQYFGPGTRLTVT.